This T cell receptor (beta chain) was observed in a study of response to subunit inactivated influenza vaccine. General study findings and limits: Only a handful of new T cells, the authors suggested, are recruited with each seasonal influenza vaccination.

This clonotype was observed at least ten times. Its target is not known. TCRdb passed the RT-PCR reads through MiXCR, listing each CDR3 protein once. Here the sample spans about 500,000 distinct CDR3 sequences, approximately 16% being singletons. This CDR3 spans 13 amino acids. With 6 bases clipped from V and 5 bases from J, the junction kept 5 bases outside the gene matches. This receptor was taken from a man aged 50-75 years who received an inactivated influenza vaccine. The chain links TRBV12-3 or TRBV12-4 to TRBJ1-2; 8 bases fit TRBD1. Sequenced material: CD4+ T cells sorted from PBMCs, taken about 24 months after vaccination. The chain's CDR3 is CASRGDRSYGYTF. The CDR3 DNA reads TGTGCCAGCAGGGGGGACAGGTCATATGGCTACACCTTC.